Shown below are 15 T cell receptor beta chains from a single sample sequenced in a study of T cells after yellow fever vaccination. TCRdb re-derived calls from the 5' RACE reads in MiXCR, one entry per CDR3 protein. The repertoire holds approximately 550,000 distinct CDR3 sequences, with roughly 14% as singletons. This specimen was PBMCs, taken on the day of the yellow fever booster vaccination. The receptors were sampled from a man aged 25 to 40 who received the YFV17D yellow fever vaccine.

This chain joins TRBV29-1 and TRBJ1-1; perhaps TRBD1 as D (5 bases). Germline CDR1 SQVTM, CDR2 ANQGSEA. This CDR3 has 13 amino acids. V shed 4 bases and J shed 11 bases, with 20 bases lying between them. CDR3: CSVGKGPALEAFF. The CDR3, as DNA: TGCAGCGTTGGAAAGGGACCGGCGTTAGAGGCTTTCTTT.

The gene calls are TRBV19 and TRBJ1-1, with D tentatively TRBD1 (5 bases). In germline, CDR1 is LNHDA, CDR2 SQIVND (reference sequence). This CDR3 is built from 14 residues. The V end was cut by 5 bases, the J end by 10 bases, with 20 bases between. CDR3 in DNA: TGTGCCAGTAGTCTCTCCCCCCAGGGTGACGGAGCTTTCTTT. Translated: CASSLSPQGDGAFF.

The V gene is TRBV5-1, the J gene TRBJ2-7; tentative D call: TRBD1 (5 bases). The CDR3 spans 15 residues. Deletions cut 0 bases from V and 1 base from J, with 11 bases between. Germline-derived CDR1 and CDR2 are SGHRS and YFSETQ. CDR3 amino acids: CASSLVGAESYEQYF. In DNA form, the CDR3 reads TGCGCCAGCAGCTTGGTAGGGGCGGAATCCTACGAGCAGTACTTC.

This chain joins TRBV20-1 and TRBJ2-7; maybe TRBD1 (5 bases). The CDR3 loop spans 13 amino acids. The germline V gene has CDR1 DFQATT and CDR2 SNEGSKA (reference sequence). V lost 3 bases to trimming and J lost 6 bases, with 15 bases between them. DNA of the CDR3: TGCAGTGCTAGTGGATTAGGGGTTTTCGAGCAGTACTTC. This gives the protein CSASGLGVFEQYF.

The rearrangement joins TRBV5-4 to TRBJ2-5, with D unresolved. V lost 9 bases, J lost 3 bases, and 15 bases lay in between. The CDR3 loop spans 13 amino acids. Germline V gene sequence: CDR1 SGHNT, CDR2 YYREEE (reference sequence). The CDR3 region has the DNA TGTGCCATACATTGGAACCTGGAAGAGACCCAGTACTTC. Translated, it gives CAIHWNLEETQYF.

This clonotype showed up just a few times. The gene calls are TRBV7-9 and TRBJ1-4, with D unclear. CDR1 is SEHNR and CDR2 is FQNEAQ in the germline V gene (reference sequence). The CDR3 has 13 residues. Trimming removed 3 bases from V and 5 bases from J, with 7 bases in between. For the CDR3, the DNA is TGTGCCAGCAGCTTTCAAGGGAATGAAAAACTGTTTTTT. Its translation: CASSFQGNEKLFF.

Concerning this clonotype: Its ends do not fully match the called genes, so a read error is possible. The chain joins TRBV6-5 to TRBJ2-1; 7 bases are shared with TRBD2. Germline V gene lookup returns CDR1 MNHEY and CDR2 SVGAGI. This CDR3 comprises 14 residues. Here the CDR3 reads CASSYSRLGRECQF. CDR3 nucleotides: TGTGCCAGCAGTTACTCTAGGCTAGGGCGGGAGTGTCAATTC.

The genes are TRBV28 and TRBJ1-5; D is uncertain. Germline-derived CDR1 and CDR2 are MDHEN and SYDVKM. This CDR3 has 13 residues. Deletions cut 7 bases from V and 5 bases from J, with 12 bases between. This chain's CDR3 is CASKPDTYQPQHF. In nucleotides, the CDR3 is TGTGCCAGCAAGCCCGATACGTATCAGCCCCAGCATTTT.

The V and J genes are TRBV3-1 and TRBJ1-3, with a weak D call TRBD1 (6 bases). With 3 bases removed from V and 4 bases from J, the gap between germline ends came to 16 bases. This CDR3 contains 16 residues. CDR1 and CDR2 from the germline V gene are LGHDT and YNNKEL (reference sequence). This CDR3 is CASSHAWTAGGNTIYF. The CDR3 DNA reads as TGTGCCAGCAGCCACGCCTGGACAGCGGGGGGAAACACCATATATTTT.

This clonotype turned up a few times. The rearrangement links TRBV28 to TRBJ2-7; 9 bases match TRBD1. The V gene's germline CDR1 is MDHEN and CDR2 SYDVKM. V was pared by 6 bases and J by 4 bases, with 10 bases of the junction left unmatched. This CDR3 region has 15 residues. CDR3 sequence: CASRPLPDRGYEQYF. The CDR3 coding sequence is TGTGCCAGCAGGCCCCTCCCCGACAGGGGGTACGAGCAGTACTTC.

The chain has TRBV28 and TRBJ2-7; 12 bases match TRBD2. Germline CDR1 and CDR2: MDHEN and SYDVKM. V lost 11 bases, J lost 3 bases, and 8 bases stayed unmatched. This CDR3 has 14 amino acids. As DNA, the CDR3 is TGTGCCTCCGTCTGGACTAGCGGGGACTACGAGCAGTACTTC. Amino acids: CASVWTSGDYEQYF.

This CDR3 reads CASSEYFIGDTGELFF. CDR3 coding DNA: TGTGCCAGCAGTGAATATTTTATAGGGGACACCGGGGAGCTGTTTTTT. The chain carries TRBV25-1 and TRBJ2-2, with D maybe TRBD1 (5 bases). V was pared by 0 bases and J by 3 bases, with 11 bases between. Germline CDR1 and CDR2: MGHDK and SYGVNS. This CDR3 comprises 16 residues.

This clonotype came up a few times. CDR3 residues: CASSRTSGRIHEQYF. CDR3 DNA: TGTGCCAGTAGCAGAACTAGCGGGAGGATACACGAGCAGTACTTC. V usage is TRBV19 and J usage is TRBJ2-7; 12 bases are shared with TRBD2. Germline V gene lookup returns CDR1 LNHDA and CDR2 SQIVND (reference sequence). The V segment lost 6 bases and the J segment 5 bases; nucleotides outside the gene matches: 8. The length of the CDR3 is 15 residues.

This sequence joins TRBV7-9 and TRBJ2-7; 7 bases line up with TRBD1. Trimming took 1 base from V and 4 from J; bases not matched to a gene: 7. The germline V gene has CDR1 SEHNR and CDR2 FQNEAQ (reference sequence). The CDR3 sequence is 15 residues long. CDR3 sequence: CASSLGGSQGYEQYF. The CDR3 region has the DNA TGTGCCAGCAGCTTAGGGGGCTCACAGGGGTACGAGCAGTACTTC.

This clonotype was seen ten or more times. The V gene is TRBV5-1, the J gene TRBJ2-2; perhaps TRBD2 as D (6 bases). The ends were cut back, 4 bases at V and 7 bases at J, with 17 bases in the middle. The length of the CDR3 is 15 residues. Germline assignment: CDR1 SGHRS and CDR2 YFSETQ. CDR3 in amino acids: CASSPGGGLDGELFF. The CDR3, as DNA: TGCGCCAGCAGCCCCGGCGGAGGGCTGGACGGGGAGCTGTTTTTT. Full variable domain (rest looked up from reference TRBV5-1 and TRBJ2-2): KAGVTQTPRYLIKTRGQQVTLSCSPISGHRSVSWYQQTPGQGLQFLFEYFSETQRNKGNFPGRFSGRQFSNSRSEMNVSTLELGDSALYLCASSPGGGLDGELFFGEGSRLTVL.